The rows below give T cell receptor beta chains drawn from one sample of a study of blood T cell repertoires in COVID-19. Assay used: immunoSEQ multiplex PCR; TCRdb lists only in-frame clones, some missing. The data show about 170,000 clones, with around four fifths seen just once and around 8.9% held by the top ten. The sequencing sample was made of peripheral blood. The origin of the receptors is an elderly woman with COVID-19, enrolled during active disease. The CDR3 runs from the conserved cysteine through the conserved F or W. Each record gives: J gene, clone size, CDR3 length, V gene, D gene, CDR3 DNA, CDR3 protein. D genes are given only for firm matches. Only part of the rows carry a size: once, few, many, or a class if the clone is expanded.

j_call: TRBJ2-1; clone_size: .; cdr3_length: 11; v_call: TRBV20-1; d_call: .; cdr3_nt: TGCAGTGCCCAGGGCTACAATGAGCAGTTCTTC; cdr3_aa: CSAQGYNEQFF
j_call: TRBJ2-7; clone_size: .; cdr3_length: 14; v_call: TRBV6-5; d_call: .; cdr3_nt: TGTGCCAGCAGGCGGGCCTTTAGCTCCTACGAGCAGTACTTC; cdr3_aa: CASRRAFSSYEQYF
j_call: TRBJ2-7; clone_size: .; cdr3_length: 15; v_call: TRBV9; d_call: TRBD1; cdr3_nt: TGTGCCAGCAGCGAGCAGGGGACAGGGGTTTACGAGCAGTACTTC; cdr3_aa: CASSEQGTGVYEQYF
j_call: TRBJ1-4; clone_size: .; cdr3_length: 16; v_call: TRBV28; d_call: .; cdr3_nt: TGTGCCAGCAGTTTGTACTTTTCCTCAACTAATGAAAAACTGTTTTTT; cdr3_aa: CASSLYFSSTNEKLFF
j_call: TRBJ2-5; clone_size: .; cdr3_length: 15; v_call: TRBV11-2; d_call: TRBD1; cdr3_nt: TGTGCCAGCAGCTCAGGACAGGCCCGCGGGGAGACCCAGTACTTC; cdr3_aa: CASSSGQARGETQYF
j_call: TRBJ2-1; clone_size: .; cdr3_length: 14; v_call: TRBV6-6; d_call: TRBD2; cdr3_nt: TGTGCCAGCAGAACTAGCGGGAGGGCCGGTGAGCAGTTCTTC; cdr3_aa: CASRTSGRAGEQFF
j_call: TRBJ1-2; clone_size: .; cdr3_length: 14; v_call: TRBV19; d_call: .; cdr3_nt: TGTGCCAGTGGAGACAGCTACTCTAACTATGGCTACACCTTC; cdr3_aa: CASGDSYSNYGYTF
j_call: TRBJ2-1; clone_size: .; cdr3_length: 15; v_call: TRBV3-1/TRBV3-2; d_call: .; cdr3_nt: TGTGCCAGCAGCCATAAGGTGCGAGCGGGCCATGAGCAGTTCTTC; cdr3_aa: CASSHKVRAGHEQFF
j_call: TRBJ2-2; clone_size: .; cdr3_length: 15; v_call: TRBV3-1/TRBV3-2; d_call: .; cdr3_nt: TGTGCCAGCAGCGCCCTGGGGGGGGCAGGCGGGGAGCTGTTTTTT; cdr3_aa: CASSALGGAGGELFF
j_call: TRBJ1-5; clone_size: .; cdr3_length: 13; v_call: TRBV2; d_call: .; cdr3_nt: TGTGCCAGCAGAAAGACAGGCAATCAGCCCCAGCATTTT; cdr3_aa: CASRKTGNQPQHF
j_call: TRBJ2-7; clone_size: once; cdr3_length: 15; v_call: TRBV7-8; d_call: TRBD1; cdr3_nt: TGTGCCAGCAGCTTAGCGGGGACAGGCGCTTACGAGCAGTACTTC; cdr3_aa: CASSLAGTGAYEQYF
j_call: TRBJ1-2; clone_size: .; cdr3_length: 14; v_call: TRBV6-6; d_call: .; cdr3_nt: TGTGCCAGCCTAGAGGGCAGGATCAACTATGGCTACACCTTC; cdr3_aa: CASLEGRINYGYTF
j_call: TRBJ2-3; clone_size: .; cdr3_length: 13; v_call: TRBV29-1; d_call: .; cdr3_nt: TGCAGCGTTGAAAAGGACAGCCGAGATACGCAGTATTTT; cdr3_aa: CSVEKDSRDTQYF
j_call: TRBJ2-1; clone_size: .; cdr3_length: 15; v_call: TRBV6-4; d_call: TRBD2; cdr3_nt: TGTGCCAGCAGCCAGATAGCGGGAGGTTACAATGAGCAGTTCTTC; cdr3_aa: CASSQIAGGYNEQFF
j_call: TRBJ1-1; clone_size: .; cdr3_length: 15; v_call: TRBV6-5; d_call: .; cdr3_nt: TGTGCCAGCAGTTGGGAGCCAGGAGTGAACACTGAAGCTTTCTTT; cdr3_aa: CASSWEPGVNTEAFF
j_call: TRBJ2-5; clone_size: .; cdr3_length: 14; v_call: TRBV18; d_call: .; cdr3_nt: TGTGCCAGCTCACCACCGTCACTTCAAGAGACCCAGTACTTC; cdr3_aa: CASSPPSLQETQYF
j_call: TRBJ2-5; clone_size: .; cdr3_length: 13; v_call: TRBV7-3; d_call: .; cdr3_nt: TGTGCCAGCAGCTTAACGTCGGGTGAGACCCAGTACTTC; cdr3_aa: CASSLTSGETQYF
j_call: TRBJ2-5; clone_size: .; cdr3_length: 15; v_call: TRBV5-1; d_call: TRBD2; cdr3_nt: TGCGCCAGCAGCTTGGCCGGGACTACTGAAGAGACCCAGTACTTC; cdr3_aa: CASSLAGTTEETQYF